The T cell receptor (beta chain) under discussion was sequenced for a study of OX40 agonist ivuxolimab in advanced cancers. Study summary: Hepatocellular carcinoma, melanoma, renal cell or head and neck cancer affected the dose-escalation patients. Therapy given before enrollment (anti-PD-1, anti-PD-L1 or anti-CTLA-4) was allowed, and roughly 41% had some.

Profiling relied on immunoSEQ multiplex PCR, and the TCRdb table lists in-frame clones only, not all of them. The table lists around 80,000 clones, about 94% of them singletons. Comment on this clone: Antigen: not known.

General study points: Expanded peripheral T cell antigen specificity was not determined. Partial responders at 0.1-3.0 mg/kg had among the lowest clonal expansion.

The CDR3 extends over 13 amino acids. CDR1 is KGHSH, CDR2 LQKENI, per germline. The V and J ends lost 8 bases and 0 bases respectively, with 11 bases between them. The sequence was obtained from an adult with an advanced solid tumor such as melanoma, head and neck, liver or kidney cancer. V is TRBV18 and J is TRBJ2-7; D is perhaps TRBD1 (5 bases). The sample here was CD4+ or CD8+ T cells sorted from blood, taken in a trial of the OX40 agonist ivuxolimab. The CDR3 DNA reads TGTGCCAGCCCATCAGGGTCCTCCTACGAGCAGTACTTC. The encoded protein is CASPSGSSYEQYF.